This T cell receptor beta chain stems from a study of blood T cell repertoires in COVID-19. This CDR3 region has 15 residues. The germline V and J ends were trimmed by 2 bases and 1 base, with 11 bases remaining between them. Germline V lookup: CDR1 SSHAT, CDR2 FNYEAQ (reference sequence). The authors' processing: Amplification from reference gene primers served as the basis for estimated nucleated cell counts. Profiling relied on immunoSEQ multiplex PCR, and the TCRdb table lists in-frame clones only, not all of them. The DNA gave D and trimming, while V, J and clone size come from that table. Of over 350,000 clones in the sample, 70% to 90% were seen once.

The sequenced sample consisted of peripheral blood. The chain couples TRBV7-7 to TRBJ2-5, with D perhaps TRBD1 (6 bases). The TCR was taken from a woman in her thirties with active or convalescent COVID-19. The CDR3 loop is CASSLSRGSQETQYF. The CDR3 DNA follows: TGTGCCAGCAGCTTAAGTAGGGGGAGCCAAGAGACCCAGTACTTC.